One and the same sample provided the 2 T cell receptor beta chains below, sequenced in a study of control samples from healthy donors and cancer patients. Only in-frame clones appear in the TCRdb table, and some are missing; sequencing was by immunoSEQ multiplex PCR. The sample includes 100,000 or so clones, roughly nine tenths of them seen just once. The sample was blood. These receptors originate from a young woman in good health.

The gene calls are TRBV2 and TRBJ2-3, with 11 bases that match TRBD2. The germline CDR1 and CDR2 sequences are SNHLY and FYNNEI. The V and J ends lost 7 bases and 5 bases, in that order; junction bases with no gene match: 11. The CDR3 sequence is 16 residues long. The CDR3 reads CASTPLAGGFIDTQYF. CDR3 in DNA: TGTGCCAGCACACCATTAGCGGGGGGGTTTATAGATACGCAGTATTTT.

The J gene is TRBJ2-7, the V gene TRBV6-5, with 9 nucleotides matching TRBD2. V lost 1 base and J lost 2; bases outside the gene matches: 6. CDR1 is MNHEY, CDR2 SVGAGI, per germline. The CDR3 loop spans 16 amino acids. CDR3 DNA: TGTGCCAGCAGTTACTGGAGCGGGAGGAGTACCTACGAGCAGTACTTC. It encodes CASSYWSGRSTYEQYF.